Listed below are T cell receptor beta chains from one sample, sequenced in a study of T cell repertoires and HLA-DP antigens. No antigen is known for these receptors. Profiling relied on immunoSEQ multiplex PCR, and the TCRdb table lists in-frame clones only, not all of them. The table shows around 110,000 clones, with almost 95% occurring only once. Sequencing was done on a sample of CD4+ T cells from PBMCs. The receptors derive from a woman aged 18-35 years in good health and CMV-seronegative. Each CDR3 is given with its conserved first and last residue. D genes are given only for firm matches. Clone sizes are given selectively: once, few, many, or a class where the clone is expanded.

TRBV19	once	TRBD1	TRBJ1-4	CASSITSGTGEKVFF	TGTGCCAGTAGTATCACCTCCGGGACAGGGGAAAAGGTTTTTTTT
TRBV28	few	TRBD1	TRBJ2-1	CASRAGGPSYNEQFF	TGTGCCAGCAGGGCAGGGGGCCCCTCCTACAATGAGCAGTTCTTC
TRBV7-8	NA	TRBD1	TRBJ1-2	CASSSRDRAANYGYTF	TGTGCCAGCAGCTCCCGGGACAGGGCTGCTAACTATGGCTACACCTTC
TRBV6-5	NA	NA	TRBJ1-3	CASSYSRGSSGNTIYF	TGTGCCAGCAGTTACTCGAGGGGGAGCTCTGGAAACACCATATATTTT
TRBV28	NA	NA	TRBJ1-1	CASIPGGSMNTEAFF	TGTGCCAGCATCCCCGGGGGTTCCATGAACACTGAAGCTTTCTTT
TRBV7-9	NA	NA	TRBJ2-5	CASSLAGGGEETQYF	TGTGCCAGCAGCTTGGCCGGGGGCGGAGAAGAGACCCAGTACTTC
TRBV15	once	NA	TRBJ1-3	CATSSGTLSSGNTIYF	TGTGCCACCAGCAGTGGGACTCTGAGCTCTGGAAACACCATATATTTT
TRBV4-3	NA	NA	TRBJ1-1	CASSQEAAGTEAFF	TGCGCCAGCAGCCAAGAGGCCGCGGGGACTGAAGCTTTCTTT
TRBV27	NA	TRBD1	TRBJ2-5	CATSSGTGGSETQYF	TGTGCCACCTCGTCCGGGACAGGGGGCTCAGAGACCCAGTACTTC
TRBV7-9	NA	NA	TRBJ2-1	CASSLGSGNNEQFF	TGTGCCAGCAGCTTAGGATCGGGAAACAATGAGCAGTTCTTC
TRBV27	NA	TRBD1	TRBJ1-1	CASSRRQGITEAFF	TGTGCCAGCAGTAGACGACAGGGGATAACTGAAGCTTTCTTT
TRBV15	NA	TRBD1	TRBJ1-2	CATSPGGQGDYGYTF	TGTGCCACCAGCCCCGGCGGACAGGGGGATTATGGCTACACCTTC
TRBV19	NA	NA	TRBJ1-1	CASRESKRREMNTEAFF	TGTGCCAGCCGAGAGAGTAAAAGGAGGGAGATGAACACTGAAGCTTTCTTT
TRBV11-2	few	TRBD1	TRBJ1-6	CASSFEPGTGITYNSPLHF	TGTGCCAGCAGCTTCGAACCCGGGACAGGGATTACCTATAATTCACCCCTCCACTTT
TRBV6-1	NA	TRBD1	TRBJ2-2	CATNRGDTGELFF	TGTGCCACGAACAGGGGGGACACCGGGGAGCTGTTTTTT
TRBV18	NA	NA	TRBJ2-7	CASSPTGGGTYEQYF	TGTGCCAGCTCACCAACCGGAGGGGGGACCTACGAGCAGTACTTC
TRBV6-1	few	TRBD1	TRBJ1-2	CASSDNRGWDGYTF	TGTGCCAGCAGTGATAACAGGGGGTGGGATGGCTACACCTTC
TRBV15	NA	NA	TRBJ2-6	CATSRVGAGANVLTF	TGTGCCACCAGCAGAGTGGGGGCTGGGGCCAACGTCCTGACTTTC
TRBV19	NA	TRBD1	TRBJ1-6	CASSTDRGHGSPLHF	TGTGCCAGTAGTACCGACAGGGGGCATGGTTCACCCCTCCACTTT
TRBV5-6	NA	NA	TRBJ1-6	CASSLGGDSPLHF	TGTGCCAGCAGCTTGGGAGGAGATTCACCCCTCCACTTT
TRBV21-1	NA	NA	TRBJ1-2	CASRGQGLNYGYTF	TGTGCCAGCAGGGGACAGGGCCTTAACTATGGCTACACCTTC
TRBV19	NA	NA	TRBJ1-4	CASRTGQINEKLFF	TGTGCCAGTAGGACGGGACAAATTAATGAAAAACTGTTTTTT
TRBV28	NA	TRBD2	TRBJ2-7	CASILRTSGSSDEQYF	TGTGCCAGCATTCTCCGGACTAGCGGGAGCTCGGACGAGCAGTACTTC
TRBV7-2	NA	NA	TRBJ1-2	CASSFDRLYGYTF	TGTGCCAGCAGCTTCGACAGGCTCTATGGCTACACCTTC
TRBV11-1	NA	TRBD1	TRBJ1-1	CASSSYFNRGTEAFF	TGTGCCAGCAGCTCTTATTTTAACAGGGGCACTGAAGCTTTCTTT
TRBV2	few	NA	TRBJ1-5	CASSADRNNQPQHF	TGTGCCAGCAGTGCGGACAGAAACAATCAGCCCCAGCATTTT
TRBV29-1	NA	NA	TRBJ2-5	CSVGYPNGAQYF	TGCAGCGTTGGATACCCCAATGGGGCCCAGTACTTC
TRBV11-2	NA	NA	TRBJ1-4	CASSLAGAGRLNEKLFF	TGTGCCAGCAGCTTAGCCGGGGCGGGACGGTTGAATGAAAAACTGTTTTTT
TRBV13	NA	NA	TRBJ2-3	CASRRDSADTQYF	TGTGCCAGCAGGCGGGACAGCGCAGATACGCAGTATTTT
TRBV19	NA	TRBD2	TRBJ2-1	CASSSPVGEGSGEQFF	TGTGCCAGTAGTTCACCAGTTGGGGAGGGCAGTGGTGAGCAGTTCTTC
TRBV27	NA	NA	TRBJ1-6	CASSPRTAYNSPLHF	TGTGCCAGCAGTCCCCGGACTGCGTATAATTCACCCCTCCACTTT
TRBV29-1	NA	TRBD1	TRBJ2-7	CSVGGQGSYEQYF	TGCAGCGTTGGAGGACAGGGTTCCTACGAGCAGTACTTC
TRBV5-6	NA	TRBD2	TRBJ2-2	CASSLKLAGEGRDTGELFF	TGTGCCAGCAGCTTGAAACTAGCGGGAGAGGGACGTGACACCGGGGAGCTGTTTTTT
TRBV5-6	NA	NA	TRBJ2-1	CASSLNNEQFF	TGTGCCAGCAGCTTAAACAATGAGCAGTTCTTC
TRBV7-9	NA	TRBD1	TRBJ2-7	CASSSYPGQGGSYEQYF	TGTGCCAGCAGCTCATATCCCGGACAGGGGGGATCCTACGAGCAGTACTTC
TRBV19	once	NA	TRBJ1-5	CASSTVGAAGNQPQHF	TGTGCCAGCTCCACTGTGGGGGCCGCAGGTAATCAGCCCCAGCATTTT
TRBV7-9	NA	TRBD2	TRBJ2-5	CASSLASGDQETQYF	TGTGCCAGCAGCTTAGCTAGCGGGGACCAAGAGACCCAGTACTTC
TRBV7-3	medium-sized	TRBD2	TRBJ2-2	CASSSHTSTSGIGELFF	TGTGCCAGCAGCTCCCACACGAGCACTAGCGGGATTGGGGAGCTGTTTTTT
TRBV2	NA	NA	TRBJ2-1	CASEVEQGKGEQFF	TGTGCCAGCGAAGTTGAACAGGGAAAGGGTGAGCAGTTCTTC
TRBV6-1	once	NA	TRBJ2-7	CASRGAGAQYF	TGTGCCAGCAGAGGGGCCGGCGCGCAGTACTTC
TRBV2	NA	TRBD1	TRBJ2-2	CASSGGQGGGELFF	TGTGCCAGCAGTGGGGGACAGGGTGGCGGGGAGCTGTTTTTT
TRBV28	once	TRBD1	TRBJ1-5	CASRTGTGRQPQHF	TGTGCCAGCAGGACCGGGACAGGGAGGCAGCCCCAGCATTTT